This entry lists 17 T cell receptor beta chains sequenced from one sample in a study of blood T cells in healthy people across ages. PCR was performed a second time for about 7 to 11 cycles using a sample-barcoded 5' primer and a J-beta primer mix. TCRdb itself ran the 5' RACE reads through MiXCR, one entry per CDR3 protein. The sample consists of over 600,000 distinct CDR3 sequences, around 21% of them appearing once. The specimen was blood. These receptor sequences come from a man between 65 and 79 years old in good health.

The chain joins TRBV19 to TRBJ2-2; unclear D gene. Trimming removed 1 base at V and 0 bases at J, with 9 bases between. The CDR3 loop spans 16 amino acids. Germline values: CDR1 LNHDA, CDR2 SQIVND (reference sequence). CDR3 in DNA: TGTGCCAGTAGTATAGCCCGACCTGCGAACACCGGGGAGCTGTTTTTT. Protein product: CASSIARPANTGELFF.

A remark on this clonotype: This clone may be a read error of a much larger clone one base away. CDR3 nucleotide sequence: TGTGCCAGCAGCTTAGGTCAGACGGAGACCCGGTACTTC. Its protein is CASSLGQTETRYF. The genes are TRBV7-2 and TRBJ2-5; D is unresolved. Germline lookup yields CDR1 SGHTA and CDR2 FQGNSA. The CDR3 has 13 residues. Combining the CDR3 with reference TRBV7-2 and TRBJ2-5 gives the whole variable domain GAGVSQSPSNKVTEKGKDVELRCDPISGHTALYWYRQSLGQGLEFLIYFQGNSAPDKSGLPSDRFSAERTGGSVSTLTIQRTQQEDSAVYLCASSLGQTETRYFGPGTRLLVL.

The V gene is TRBV4-1, the J gene TRBJ2-2, with D tentatively TRBD2 (6 bases). The V gene's germline CDR1 is MGHRA and CDR2 YSYEKL. V gave up 0 bases and J gave up 4 bases, with 15 bases separating them. The CDR3 loop spans 17 amino acids. CDR3 bases: TGCGCCAGCAGCCAAGACTCGAACGGGAGCCCCACCGGGGAGCTGTTTTTT. Encoded protein: CASSQDSNGSPTGELFF.

V and J are TRBV29-1 and TRBJ2-5; 11 bases fit TRBD2. The end of the DNA aligns better with TRBJ2-1, so the J call may be wrong. This CDR3 has 17 amino acids. The germline CDR1 and CDR2 sequences are SQVTM and ANQGSEA. DNA of the CDR3: TGCAGCGTTGAAGCACTAGCGGGAGTATCTCCCTACAATGAGCAGTTCTTC. It specifies CSVEALAGVSPYNEQFF.

The genes are TRBV6-5 and TRBJ2-7; 8 bases fit TRBD2. After removal of 1 base from V and 6 bases from J, the junction contained 2 bases not matched to a gene. There are 13 residues in the CDR3. Germline values: CDR1 MNHEY, CDR2 SVGAGI. CDR3 nucleotide sequence: TGTGCCAGCAGTTACTTTGGGACTAGCGAGCAGTACTTC. It codes for CASSYFGTSEQYF.

The V call is TRBV7-2, the J call TRBJ1-1; D might be TRBD1 (5 bases). CDR3 size: 12 residues. Germline V gene lookup returns CDR1 SGHTA and CDR2 FQGNSA. V lost 7 bases to trimming and J lost 5 bases, with 11 bases between them. CDR3 coding DNA: TGTGCCAGCACGCGGGGCCGAACTGAAGCTTTCTTT. Its protein product is CASTRGRTEAFF.

This clonotype was found many times. One end of the junction varies from germline; a read error may be responsible. V is TRBV27 and J is TRBJ2-7; 7 bases map to TRBD1. CDR1 MNHEY and CDR2 SMNVEV come from the germline V gene (reference sequence). There are 13 residues in the CDR3. The CDR3 here is CASSLRQGYEQYF. The CDR3 DNA reads as TGCGCCAGCAGCCTCCGACAGGGCTACGAGCAGTACTTC.

V and J are TRBV12-3 or TRBV12-4 and TRBJ1-5; a weak D match, TRBD1 (6 bases). This CDR3 spans 16 amino acids. Trimming pared 7 bases from V and 0 bases from J, leaving 16 bases between. The CDR3 reads CASIRGGQLSNQPQHF. The CDR3 bases are TGTGCCAGCATCCGAGGGGGGCAGCTTAGCAATCAGCCCCAGCATTTT.

This clonotype was observed a handful of times. The chain uses TRBV11-2 and TRBJ2-1, with 9 bases aligning to TRBD2. Germline-derived CDR1 and CDR2 are SGHAT and FQNNGV. There are 15 residues in the CDR3. V shed 3 bases, J shed 5 bases, and the junction held 5 bases outside the gene matches. The CDR3 bases are TGTGCCAGCAGCTTGGGACTAGCTACAAACAATGAGCAGTTCTTC. Its translation: CASSLGLATNNEQFF.

The chain uses TRBV18 and TRBJ1-1; D is unresolved. The length of the CDR3 is 14 residues. V shed 3 bases and J shed 1 base, with 9 bases lying between them. Germline assignment: CDR1 KGHSH and CDR2 LQKENI. This chain's CDR3 is CASSPREANTEAFF. The CDR3 DNA reads as TGTGCCAGCTCACCGAGGGAGGCGAACACTGAAGCTTTCTTT.

This chain connects TRBV20-1 to TRBJ2-1; 7 bases fit TRBD2. Germline lookup yields CDR1 DFQATT and CDR2 SNEGSKA (reference sequence). This CDR3 region has 16 residues. The V and J ends lost 5 bases and 0 bases, in that order; junction bases with no gene match: 10. CDR3 DNA: TGCAGTGCTGGGGGGGGAGCGGGGAGCTCCTACAATGAGCAGTTCTTC. Amino acid sequence: CSAGGGAGSSYNEQFF.

There are a few counts of this clonotype. The chain links TRBV6-2 or TRBV6-3 to TRBJ2-1; D ambiguous. Germline CDR1 MNHEY, CDR2 SVGEGT. The CDR3 loop spans 15 amino acids. V was shortened by 0 bases and J by 0 bases, with 6 bases between the two germline ends. CDR3 sequence (DNA): TGTGCCAGCAGTTACTCCCCTAACTCCTACAATGAGCAGTTCTTC. This translates into CASSYSPNSYNEQFF.

This clonotype was counted between two and nine times. The chain has TRBV30 and TRBJ1-1, with a weak D call TRBD1 (6 bases). The CDR3 spans 12 residues. The germline gives CDR1 GTSNPN, CDR2 SVGIG (reference sequence). V was clipped by 5 bases and J by 0 bases, with 7 bases between them. The CDR3 loop reads CAWGQMNTEAFF. The CDR3 DNA is TGTGCCTGGGGACAGATGAACACTGAAGCTTTCTTT.

This clonotype was counted only a few times. The rearrangement joins TRBV4-2 to TRBJ2-5, with TRBD2 matching over 11 bases. The CDR3 consists of 15 residues. V lost 3 bases and J lost 0; bases outside the gene matches: 0. Germline lookup yields CDR1 LGHNA and CDR2 YNFKEQ. CDR3: CASSQTSGNQETQYF. CDR3 in DNA: TGTGCCAGCAGCCAGACTAGCGGGAACCAAGAGACCCAGTACTTC.

V usage is TRBV20-1 and J usage is TRBJ1-4; D possibly corresponds to TRBD1 (5 bases). The ends were cut back, 6 bases at V and 8 bases at J, with 19 bases in the middle. CDR1 is DFQATT, CDR2 SNEGSKA, per germline (reference sequence). The CDR3 runs 14 residues. CDR3 coding DNA: TGCAGTGCCTGGGGGGGACTAACTCCCGAAAAACTGTTTTTT. It is translated as CSAWGGLTPEKLFF.

In its sample, this clonotype was seen a few times. Mismatch with germline at one junction end may stem from a read error. J is TRBJ2-5 and V is TRBV11-2; TRBD1 aligns across 7 bases. TRBJ2-7 matches the DNA end more closely, so the J call is doubtful. This CDR3 has 14 amino acids. Germline CDR1 is SGHAT and CDR2 is FQNNGV. In nucleotides, the CDR3 is TGTGCCGGCAGCCGACCGACAGGGCTGAACGAGCAGTACTTC. Its protein product is CAGSRPTGLNEQYF.

J is TRBJ2-7 and V is TRBV7-9; maybe TRBD2 (7 bases). The better agreement between TRBJ2-1 and the DNA end casts doubt on the J call. There are 15 residues in the CDR3. Germline-derived CDR1 and CDR2 are SEHNR and FQNEAQ (reference sequence). In nucleotides, the CDR3 is TGTGCCAGCAGCCTCAGCACGGGGGGCATCGATGAGCAGTTCTTC. Translating gives CASSLSTGGIDEQFF.